This TCR beta chain was observed in a study of shared clonotypes between healthy human individuals. Study in general: Three CD4 naive, three CD4 memory, two CD8 naive and one CD8 memory plate were used per donor.

The V gene lost 3 bases and the J gene lost 3 bases, with 9 bases spanning the gap. The CDR3 is 13 residues long. Germline V gene lookup returns CDR1 LNHDA and CDR2 SQIVND (reference sequence). This clone was picked up many times. Replicate PCRs run on sorted subsets employed 200 ng DNA, 25,000 to 35,000 T cell genomes. Method: immunoSEQ multiplex PCR; TCRdb's copy keeps in-frame clones and lacks some. The sample carries about 980,000 clones, about 80% recorded once. Material: memory CD4+ T cells sorted from blood. The sample's subset: CD45RA-negative fraction. The gene calls are TRBV19 and TRBJ2-7, with D tentatively TRBD1 (6 bases). The sequence came from a man aged 18 to 30 in good health. The CDR3 sequence is CASSMGAFYEQYF. The CDR3 DNA follows: TGTGCCAGTAGTATGGGGGCCTTCTACGAGCAGTACTTC. Together with reference TRBV19 and TRBJ2-7, the CDR3 gives the full variable domain: DGGITQSPKYLFRKEGQNVTLSCEQNLNHDAMYWYRQDPGQGLRLIYYSQIVNDFQKGDIAEGYSVSREKKESFPLTVTSAQKNPTAFYLCASSMGAFYEQYFGPGTRLTVT.